Listed below are T cell receptor beta chains from one sample, sequenced in a study of long-term antiretroviral therapy in people with HIV. The data were produced by immunoSEQ multiplex PCR, yet TCRdb's version contains in-frame clones alone and is incomplete. The sample has some 16,000 clones, 70% to 90% seen once. The material was unsorted PBMCs, obtained 0.5 years after starting antiretroviral therapy. All receptors come from a woman between 40 and 50 years old with HIV. Each CDR3 is given with its conserved first and last residue. The D gene is left open where the match is weak. Where a row states a size, it is once, few, many or the class of an expanded clone; other rows omit it.

>-|TRBV29-1|-|TRBJ2-2
TGCAGCGTTGAAGGAATGGGGCCGAACACCGGGGAGCTGTTTTTT
CSVEGMGPNTGELFF
>-|TRBV5-1|-|TRBJ2-3
TGCGCCAGCAGCTTGAGGAGGGGTCGGGAGGATACGCAGTATTTT
CASSLRRGREDTQYF
>-|TRBV6-4|-|TRBJ1-1
TGTGCCAGCAGTGTCTCAGGGGCCCACACTGAAGCTTTCTTT
CASSVSGAHTEAFF
>TRBD2|TRBV18|-|TRBJ2-5
TGTGCCAGCTCACCACAGGATAGCGGGAGCGGGGAGACCCAGTACTTC
CASSPQDSGSGETQYF
>TRBD1|TRBV5-1|-|TRBJ1-4
TGCGCCAGCAGTTCTTCCGGGACAGCTAATGAAAAACTGTTTTTT
CASSSSGTANEKLFF
>-|TRBV9|once|TRBJ1-1
TGTGCCAGCAGCGTAATAGGGCCACGACAAGCTTTCTTT
CASSVIGPRQAFF
>-|TRBV7-2|-|TRBJ2-2
TGTGCCAGCAGCCTTTTTATCGGGGAGCTGTTTTTT
CASSLFIGELFF
>-|TRBV28|-|TRBJ2-7
TGTGCCAGCAGTTTTGAAGGAGCGGCACGTTACTACGAGCAGTACTTC
CASSFEGAARYYEQYF
>-|TRBV7-2|once|TRBJ2-3
TGTGCCAGCAGTTACCCCCAGGGTGGGACAGATACGCAGTATTTT
CASSYPQGGTDTQYF
>-|TRBV18|-|TRBJ2-5
TGTGCCAGCTCACCGACTGCGCAAGAGACCCAGTACTTC
CASSPTAQETQYF
>-|TRBV7-8|-|TRBJ2-7
TGTGCCAGCAGCTTAGCTGCAGGGGCGTCCGAGCAGTACTTC
CASSLAAGASEQYF
>-|TRBV7-9|-|TRBJ2-1
TGTGCCAGCAGCTTTTCGAGTAATGAGCAGTTCTTC
CASSFSSNEQFF
>TRBD1|TRBV18|-|TRBJ2-5
TGTGCCAGCTCACCACAGCAGGGGGCGATGGAGACCCAGTACTTC
CASSPQQGAMETQYF
>-|TRBV6-6|-|TRBJ2-7
TGTGCCAGCAGTGCCCTGGGCTACGAGCAGTACTTC
CASSALGYEQYF
>TRBD2|TRBV13|-|TRBJ2-1
TGTGCCAGCAGTCTTAGCGGGAGCTCCTACAATGAGCAGTTCTTC
CASSLSGSSYNEQFF